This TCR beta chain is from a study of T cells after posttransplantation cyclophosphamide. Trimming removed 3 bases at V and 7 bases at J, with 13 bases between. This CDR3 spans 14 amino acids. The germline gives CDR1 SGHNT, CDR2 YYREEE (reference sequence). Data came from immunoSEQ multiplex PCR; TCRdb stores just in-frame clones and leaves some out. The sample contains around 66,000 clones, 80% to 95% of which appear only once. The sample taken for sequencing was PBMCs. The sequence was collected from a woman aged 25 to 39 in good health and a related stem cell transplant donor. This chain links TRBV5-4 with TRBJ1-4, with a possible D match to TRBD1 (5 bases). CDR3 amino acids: CASSSTGLGEKLFF. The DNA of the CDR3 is TGTGCCAGCAGCTCCACGGGACTAGGTGAAAAACTGTTTTTT.